These 2 T cell receptor beta chains originate from one sample sequenced in a study of blood T cell repertoires in COVID-19 (TCRdb year 2020). Library generation was performed with the immunoSEQ multiplex PCR assay. TCRdb limited this immuneACCESS table to in-frame rearrangements with V and J called. A share of clones is missing; checked studies link under half to unresolved V genes, and the rest is unexplained. For this sample the table gives approximately 350,000 clones, of which roughly nine tenths were detected only once. The ten largest clonotypes hold about 3% of the sample. Sequenced: peripheral blood. These receptors were taken from a woman in her thirties with COVID-19, enrolled during active disease.

The chain links TRBV12-3 or TRBV12-4 to TRBJ1-1; D is possibly TRBD1 (6 bases). CDR3 length equals 12 residues. V dropped 3 bases and J dropped 7 bases, with 9 bases sitting between them. In DNA, the CDR3 is TGTGCCAGCAGTTTTGCACAGGGTGAAGCTTTCTTT. Protein product: CASSFAQGEAFF.

This clone was detected many times. This chain connects TRBV5-1 to TRBJ1-5; D call uncertain. Trimming pared 0 bases from V and 2 bases from J, leaving 9 bases between. The germline V gene has CDR1 SGHRS and CDR2 YFSETQ. The CDR3 is made up of 15 amino acids. The CDR3 DNA sequence: TGCGCCAGCAGCTTGGGCGGGTCGGGCAATCAGCCCCAGCATTTT. Translating gives CASSLGGSGNQPQHF.